The rows below give T cell receptor beta chains drawn from one sample of a study of OX40 agonist ivuxolimab in advanced cancers. Sequencing was performed with immunoSEQ multiplex PCR; in TCRdb, only in-frame clones are kept and a portion is missing. The table shows 60,000 or so clones, with over 80% occurring only once. The sequencing here drew on CD4+ or CD8+ T cells sorted from blood, taken in a trial of the OX40 agonist ivuxolimab. The receptors were gathered from an adult with an advanced solid tumor such as melanoma, head and neck, liver or kidney cancer. Both conserved end residues are part of each CDR3. The D gene is left open where the match is weak. For some rows the clone size is stated as once, few or many, or as a class when expanded; others skip it.

clone_size | j_call | d_call | v_call | cdr3_aa | cdr3_nt
once | TRBJ2-7 | TRBD1 | TRBV5-5 | CASSPGTGGARLEQYF | TGTGCCAGCAGCCCGGGAACAGGGGGCGCGAGGCTCGAGCAGTACTTC
. | TRBJ2-2 | TRBD2 | TRBV9 | CASSAPTSGRGSDTGELFF | TGTGCCAGCAGCGCCCCTACTAGCGGGAGGGGGTCGGACACCGGGGAGCTGTTTTTT
. | TRBJ1-6 | TRBD1 | TRBV5-1 | CASRNTPGQGNSPLHF | TGCGCCAGCAGGAATACCCCGGGACAGGGAAATTCACCCCTCCACTTT
. | TRBJ1-5 | . | TRBV6-5 | CASREVNQPQHF | TGTGCCAGTAGGGAGGTTAATCAGCCCCAGCATTTT
. | TRBJ2-7 | . | TRBV7-9 | CASIQGNSLNEQYF | TGTGCCAGCATCCAAGGGAATAGTCTCAACGAGCAGTACTTC
. | TRBJ2-3 | . | TRBV15 | CATSRRGGAPADTQYF | TGTGCCACCAGCAGGCGAGGGGGGGCCCCGGCAGATACGCAGTATTTT
. | TRBJ2-1 | . | TRBV29-1 | CSVDDGVAYNEQFF | TGCAGCGTTGACGATGGAGTAGCCTACAATGAGCAGTTCTTC
. | TRBJ2-7 | . | TRBV28 | CASSRTRGSEYEQYF | TGTGCCAGCAGTAGGACTCGGGGGAGTGAGTACGAGCAGTACTTC
once | TRBJ2-4 | TRBD1 | TRBV7-8 | CASSTRGQGWNIQYF | TGTGCCAGCAGCACACGGGGACAGGGATGGAACATTCAGTACTTC
. | TRBJ2-7 | . | TRBV2 | CASARGSRPEQYF | TGTGCCAGCGCCCGAGGAAGTAGGCCAGAGCAGTACTTC
. | TRBJ1-1 | TRBD1 | TRBV4-1 | CASSQRDRANTEAFF | TGCGCCAGCAGCCAACGGGACAGGGCGAACACTGAAGCTTTCTTT
. | TRBJ2-4 | . | TRBV18 | CASSSDSLGVKNIQYF | TGTGCCAGCTCATCGGACTCGCTCGGGGTCAAAAACATTCAGTACTTC
. | TRBJ2-3 | . | TRBV5-1 | CASSLVARTDTQYF | TGCGCCAGCAGCTTGGTGGCCCGCACAGATACGCAGTATTTT
. | TRBJ2-7 | TRBD2 | TRBV6-6 | CASSRLAGVNYEQYF | TGTGCCAGCAGCCGGCTAGCGGGAGTTAATTACGAGCAGTACTTC
. | TRBJ2-3 | . | TRBV28 | CASSPGGTGTDTQYF | TGTGCCAGCAGTCCAGGCGGGACGGGAACAGATACGCAGTATTTT
. | TRBJ2-7 | TRBD1 | TRBV18 | CASSPFSWTGGAYEQYF | TGTGCCAGCTCACCATTCTCATGGACAGGGGGCGCCTACGAGCAGTACTTC
once | TRBJ2-7 | . | TRBV10-3 | CAISESTGSSVTYEQYF | TGTGCCATCAGTGAGTCGACGGGGTCTAGCGTAACCTACGAGCAGTACTTC
. | TRBJ2-2 | . | TRBV5-6 | CASSLSFGVNTGELFF | TGTGCCAGCAGCTTGTCCTTCGGGGTTAACACCGGGGAGCTGTTTTTT
. | TRBJ1-4 | . | TRBV20-1 | CSGGGEKLFF | TGCAGTGGGGGAGGTGAAAAACTGTTTTTT
. | TRBJ2-1 | . | TRBV28 | CASSFRGTHYNEQFF | TGTGCCAGCAGTTTCCGTGGGACACACTACAATGAGCAGTTCTTC
few | TRBJ1-2 | . | TRBV5-6 | CASSLAGAGVWGSYGYTF | TGTGCCAGCAGCTTGGCCGGGGCAGGGGTGTGGGGTTCCTATGGCTACACCTTC
. | TRBJ1-4 | . | TRBV7-2 | CASSPEGSSNEKLFF | TGTGCCAGCAGCCCGGAGGGGTCCTCTAATGAAAAACTGTTTTTT
. | TRBJ1-4 | TRBD1 | TRBV5-5 | CASSLGAGGTANEKLFF | TGTGCCAGCAGCTTGGGAGCAGGGGGTACTGCTAATGAAAAACTGTTTTTT
. | TRBJ2-3 | . | TRBV4-3 | CASSWEVSTDTQYF | TGCGCCAGCAGCTGGGAAGTGAGCACAGATACGCAGTATTTT
few | TRBJ1-1 | . | TRBV29-1 | CSAMGGQGANTEAFF | TGCAGCGCGATGGGGGGCCAAGGTGCGAACACTGAAGCTTTCTTT
. | TRBJ1-1 | . | TRBV6-5 | CASRPGFLRTEAFF | TGTGCCAGCAGACCAGGGTTTTTGAGGACTGAAGCTTTCTTT
. | TRBJ2-1 | TRBD2 | TRBV5-5 | CASSPLGGVNEQFF | TGTGCCAGCAGCCCTTTGGGAGGGGTGAATGAGCAGTTCTTC
. | TRBJ1-6 | . | TRBV2 | CASSEMWNSPLHF | TGTGCCAGCAGTGAAATGTGGAATTCACCCCTCCACTTT
. | TRBJ1-1 | . | TRBV4-1 | CASSSRGFRAFF | TGCGCCAGCAGCTCCCGGGGGTTCAGGGCTTTCTTT
. | TRBJ2-1 | . | TRBV7-3 | CASSLGPSYNEQFF | TGTGCCAGCAGTCTTGGCCCTTCCTACAATGAGCAGTTCTTC
once | TRBJ2-7 | TRBD2 | TRBV19 | CASTPSGGGLAQAYEQYF | TGTGCCAGTACCCCATCGGGGGGTGGACTAGCGCAAGCCTACGAGCAGTACTTC
. | TRBJ2-3 | . | TRBV18 | CASSPSTDTQYF | TGTGCCAGCTCACCCAGCACAGATACGCAGTATTTT
. | TRBJ2-7 | TRBD2 | TRBV14 | CASSSSGNSYEQYF | TGTGCCAGCAGCAGTAGCGGGAACTCCTACGAGCAGTACTTC
. | TRBJ1-4 | . | TRBV7-9 | CASSQPSANEKLFF | TGTGCCAGCAGCCAGCCCTCAGCTAATGAAAAACTGTTTTTT
. | TRBJ2-2 | . | TRBV7-9 | CASSSQHVTGELFF | TGTGCCAGCAGTTCCCAACACGTCACCGGGGAGCTGTTTTTT
few | TRBJ2-3 | TRBD1 | TRBV18 | CASSPGTGHSDTQYF | TGTGCCAGCTCCCCGGGGACAGGGCATTCAGATACGCAGTATTTT
. | TRBJ2-4 | . | TRBV5-5 | CASSLSAGDTNIQYF | TGTGCCAGCAGCTTGTCTGCAGGGGATACAAACATTCAGTACTTC
. | TRBJ1-4 | . | TRBV28 | CASSSVGITTNEKLFF | TGTGCCAGCAGTTCCGTAGGGATTACAACTAATGAAAAACTGTTTTTT
. | TRBJ2-3 | . | TRBV7-3 | CASSFSIATDTQYF | TGTGCCAGCAGCTTCTCGATAGCAACAGATACGCAGTATTTT
. | TRBJ1-3 | . | TRBV30 | CAWGEGSRPGNTIYF | TGTGCCTGGGGAGAGGGGTCCCGCCCTGGAAACACCATATATTTT
. | TRBJ1-2 | . | TRBV2 | CASRLIPGHSNYGYTF | TGTGCCAGCAGGCTTATACCGGGACACTCAAACTATGGCTACACCTTC
. | TRBJ2-3 | . | TRBV21-1 | CASSKGRTGSLVQCTDTQYF | TGTGCCAGCAGCAAAGGTAGGACAGGAAGTTTGGTCCAGTGCACAGATACGCAGTATTTT
. | TRBJ2-7 | . | TRBV21-1 | CASSGLHVVAYEQYF | TGTGCCAGCAGCGGACTCCACGTGGTGGCCTACGAGCAGTACTTC
. | TRBJ1-5 | . | TRBV7-4 | CASSCREWARGDYQPQHF | TGTGCCAGCAGCTGCCGAGAGTGGGCGAGGGGTGACTATCAGCCCCAGCATTTT
. | TRBJ1-1 | TRBD1 | TRBV7-9 | CASSPGQGEHTEAFF | TGTGCCAGCAGCCCTGGACAGGGGGAACACACTGAAGCTTTCTTT
few | TRBJ2-7 | . | TRBV6-5 | CASSYDSYEQYF | TGTGCCAGCAGCTATGACAGCTACGAGCAGTACTTC
. | TRBJ2-1 | TRBD1 | TRBV19 | CASGAQGTGFYNEQFF | TGTGCCAGCGGGGCTCAGGGGACAGGCTTCTACAATGAGCAGTTCTTC
few | TRBJ2-1 | . | TRBV2 | CASKRDENEQFF | TGTGCCAGCAAAAGGGATGAGAATGAGCAGTTCTTC
. | TRBJ2-7 | . | TRBV5-1 | CASSLNHGGGGNEQYF | TGCGCCAGCAGCTTAAACCACGGGGGCGGAGGTAACGAGCAGTACTTC
. | TRBJ1-2 | TRBD1 | TRBV10-3 | CAISESRGTGDGYTF | TGTGCCATCAGTGAGTCGAGGGGGACAGGGGATGGCTACACCTTC
. | TRBJ2-2 | . | TRBV5-1 | CASSLGLGEGELFF | TGCGCCAGCAGCTTAGGACTGGGCGAAGGGGAGCTGTTTTTT
. | TRBJ1-4 | . | TRBV19 | CASSKWAGDHEKLFF | TGTGCCAGTAGTAAATGGGCAGGGGATCATGAAAAACTGTTTTTT
. | TRBJ2-5 | TRBD2 | TRBV4-1 | CASSQERTSGRAGETQYF | TGCGCCAGCAGCCAAGAACGGACTAGCGGGAGGGCCGGGGAGACCCAGTACTTC
. | TRBJ2-1 | TRBD2 | TRBV2 | CASRGEGLAGATRHEQFF | TGTGCCAGCAGGGGTGAAGGACTAGCGGGAGCCACCCGACATGAGCAGTTCTTC
few | TRBJ1-5 | . | TRBV2 | CASSDGGQSQPQHF | TGTGCCAGCAGCGATGGGGGGCAGAGTCAGCCCCAGCATTTT
. | TRBJ1-1 | . | TRBV9 | CASSVVVNTEAFF | TGTGCCAGCAGCGTAGTAGTGAACACTGAAGCTTTCTTT
. | TRBJ1-2 | . | TRBV18 | CASSSYVEYGYTF | TGTGCCAGCTCATCCTACGTGGAATATGGCTACACCTTC